The entry that follows covers one T cell receptor (beta chain) sequence. Its antigen remains unidentified. The primer mix had 60 Vbeta and 13 Jbeta primers. Sequencing used immunoSEQ multiplex PCR; TCRdb keeps in-frame clones, though not all of them. The data show 150,000 to 200,000 clones, around four fifths seen once. The sample is drawn from a study of cytomegalovirus exposure and HLA in healthy donors. Whole-study findings and limits: Presence/absence analyses assumed roughly uniform sequencing depth across donors. Most subjects' HLA-A and HLA-B alleles were reportedly predicted from TCR beta sequences. The authors listed approximately 150 TCR beta chains as cytomegalovirus-associated.

From germline, CDR1 is LGHNT and CDR2 FRNRAP. Trimming took 2 bases from V and 4 from J, leaving 8 bases between them. The CDR3 covers 13 residues. Sequenced input: PBMCs. The J gene is TRBJ1-2, the V gene TRBV12-5; D gene unclear. The TCR originated in a male donor in good health and CMV-seropositive. CDR3 loop: CASGLRTSYGYTF. CDR3 sequence (DNA): TGTGCTAGTGGTTTGCGGACTAGCTATGGCTACACCTTC.